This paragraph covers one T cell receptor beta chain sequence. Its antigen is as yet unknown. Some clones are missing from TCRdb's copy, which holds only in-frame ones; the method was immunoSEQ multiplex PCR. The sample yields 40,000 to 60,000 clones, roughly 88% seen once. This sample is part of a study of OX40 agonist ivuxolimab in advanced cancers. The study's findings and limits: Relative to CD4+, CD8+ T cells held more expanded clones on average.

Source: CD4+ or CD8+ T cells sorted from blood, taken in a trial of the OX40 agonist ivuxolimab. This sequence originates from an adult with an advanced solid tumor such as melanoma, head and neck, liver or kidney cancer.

In nucleotides, the CDR3 is TGTGCCAGCAGCTTGGGAGGGGGCGCGGGAGAAGGCTACACCTTC. Encoded protein: CASSLGGGAGEGYTF. The chain carries TRBV5-4 and TRBJ1-2, with TRBD1 matching 7 bases. Germline values: CDR1 SGHNT, CDR2 YYREEE (reference sequence). This CDR3 region has 15 residues. J gave up 8 bases and V 0 bases, and 10 bases lay outside the gene matches.